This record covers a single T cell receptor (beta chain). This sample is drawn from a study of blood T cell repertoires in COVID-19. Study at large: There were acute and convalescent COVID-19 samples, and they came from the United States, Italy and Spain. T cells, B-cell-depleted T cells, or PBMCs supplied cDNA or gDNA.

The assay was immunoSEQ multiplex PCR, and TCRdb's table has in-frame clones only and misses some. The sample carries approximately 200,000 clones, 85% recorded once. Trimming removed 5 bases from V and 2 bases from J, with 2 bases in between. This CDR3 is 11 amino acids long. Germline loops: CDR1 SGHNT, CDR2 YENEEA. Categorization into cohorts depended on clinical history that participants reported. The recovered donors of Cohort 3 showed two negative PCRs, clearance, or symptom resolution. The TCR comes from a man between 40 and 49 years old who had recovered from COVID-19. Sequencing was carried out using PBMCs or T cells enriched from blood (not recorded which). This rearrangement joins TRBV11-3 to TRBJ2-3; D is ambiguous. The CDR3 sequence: CASSLTDTQYF. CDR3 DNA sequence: TGTGCCAGCAGCCTCACAGATACGCAGTATTTT.